The rows below give T cell receptor beta chains drawn from one sample of a study of blood T cell repertoires in COVID-19. Using immunoSEQ multiplex PCR, the repertoire was profiled, and TCRdb retains in-frame clones only, with some absent. The sample consists of approximately 150,000 clones, roughly 81% of them appearing once. Material for sequencing was peripheral blood. The receptors here all came from a woman aged 45 to 65 with COVID-19, enrolled during active disease. CDR3s include the opening cysteine and the closing phenylalanine or tryptophan. The order of the fields is V gene, J gene, clone size, D gene, CDR3 protein, CDR3 DNA. The D gene is left open where the match is weak. The size entry is marked missing in some rows and otherwise reads once, few, many or a size class.

TRBV30,TRBJ2-7,few,NA,CAWSGRGPSSYEQYF,TGTGCCTGGAGTGGAAGGGGTCCCTCCTCCTACGAGCAGTACTTC
TRBV3-1/TRBV3-2,TRBJ2-3,NA,NA,CASSQDNTDTQYF,TGTGCCAGCAGCCAAGACAACACAGATACGCAGTATTTT
TRBV7-9,TRBJ2-1,NA,NA,CASSLGLDYNEQFF,TGTGCCAGCAGCTTAGGACTAGATTACAATGAGCAGTTCTTC
TRBV30,TRBJ1-3,NA,NA,CAWRTGGSGNTIYF,TGTGCCTGGAGGACGGGGGGCTCCGGAAACACCATATATTTT
TRBV28,TRBJ2-7,NA,TRBD1,CASSVTGTGRIYEQYF,TGTGCCAGCAGTGTAACCGGGACAGGGAGGATCTACGAGCAGTACTTC
TRBV2,TRBJ2-4,NA,TRBD2,CASSPTTSGGSNIQYF,TGTGCCAGCAGCCCGACGACTAGCGGGGGGTCAAACATTCAGTACTTC
TRBV7-9,TRBJ1-3,NA,NA,CASSLLQGSGNTIYF,TGTGCCAGCAGCTTGCTCCAGGGCTCCGGAAACACCATATATTTT
TRBV5-4,TRBJ2-2,once,TRBD1,CASSPGQGNTGELFF,TGTGCCAGCAGCCCCGGACAGGGGAACACCGGGGAGCTGTTTTTT
TRBV7-9,TRBJ1-1,NA,TRBD1,CASYRPGQGMNTEAFF,TGTGCCAGCTATCGTCCGGGACAGGGGATGAACACTGAAGCTTTCTTT
TRBV7-2,TRBJ1-3,NA,NA,CASSSQGTLNGNTIYF,TGTGCCAGCAGCTCGCAGGGCACATTAAACGGAAACACCATATATTTT
TRBV29-1,TRBJ2-3,NA,NA,CSVERLVADTQYF,TGCAGCGTTGAGAGACTAGTAGCTGATACGCAGTATTTT
TRBV9,TRBJ1-3,few,NA,CASSVESGRNTIYF,TGTGCCAGCAGCGTAGAGTCAGGTAGAAACACCATATATTTT
TRBV9,TRBJ1-2,NA,TRBD1,CASSPRDRGNYTF,TGTGCCAGCAGCCCTCGGGACAGGGGAAACTACACCTTC
TRBV7-9,TRBJ2-7,NA,NA,CASSPIYEQYF,TGTGCCAGCAGCCCAATCTACGAGCAGTACTTC
TRBV19,TRBJ2-3,NA,TRBD2,CASSIVAAGRTDTQYF,TGTGCCAGTAGTATAGTCGCAGCGGGGCGCACAGATACGCAGTATTTT
TRBV30,TRBJ1-1,NA,NA,CACYYTEAFF,TGTGCCTGTTACTACACTGAAGCTTTCTTT
TRBV19,TRBJ2-1,NA,TRBD2,CASSTAVRTSGGANNEQFF,TGTGCCAGTAGTACCGCGGTGAGGACTAGCGGGGGGGCAAACAATGAGCAGTTCTTC
TRBV24-1,TRBJ2-3,NA,TRBD2,CATSGASGVSTDTQYF,TGTGCCACCAGTGGCGCTAGCGGCGTTAGCACAGATACGCAGTATTTT
TRBV30,TRBJ2-3,NA,TRBD2,CAWTSGLAGRGDTQYF,TGTGCCTGGACCTCGGGGCTAGCGGGGAGGGGAGATACGCAGTATTTT
TRBV9,TRBJ2-3,NA,TRBD2,CASSAGLAVSTDTQYF,TGTGCCAGCAGCGCCGGACTAGCGGTTTCCACAGATACGCAGTATTTT
TRBV19,TRBJ2-2,NA,NA,CASSPGLFTGELFF,TGTGCCAGTAGCCCGGGACTCTTCACCGGGGAGCTGTTTTTT
TRBV14,TRBJ2-3,NA,NA,CASSQRISPIDTQYF,TGTGCCAGCAGCCAAAGAATCAGTCCGATTGATACGCAGTATTTT
TRBV7-3,TRBJ2-5,NA,NA,CASSPTSGVAGQATQYF,TGTGCCAGCAGCCCCACATCAGGGGTCGCGGGCCAAGCGACCCAGTACTTC
TRBV30,TRBJ1-3,NA,NA,CACSVTSGNTIYF,TGTGCCTGTTCGGTTACGTCTGGAAACACCATATATTTT
TRBV7-3,TRBJ2-3,NA,NA,CASSPHMAGSNPDTQYF,TGTGCCAGCAGCCCCCATATGGCCGGGTCAAATCCAGATACGCAGTATTTT
TRBV27,TRBJ1-6,NA,NA,CASSLERTVSNSPLHF,TGTGCCAGCAGTTTGGAGCGGACGGTTTCTAATTCACCCCTCCACTTT
TRBV4-1,TRBJ2-7,NA,NA,CASSPGVPSDEQYF,TGCGCCAGCAGCCCAGGGGTTCCGAGTGACGAGCAGTACTTC
TRBV6-6,TRBJ1-2,NA,TRBD1,CASSYGQGVEGYTF,TGTGCCAGCAGTTACGGACAGGGGGTTGAAGGCTACACCTTC
TRBV6-1,TRBJ1-4,NA,TRBD1,CASSVGQGATNEKLFF,TGTGCCAGCAGTGTGGGACAGGGGGCAACTAATGAAAAACTGTTTTTT
TRBV5-6,TRBJ2-2,NA,NA,CASSSRWTGELFF,TGTGCCAGCAGCTCTCGGTGGACCGGGGAGCTGTTTTTT
TRBV24-1,TRBJ2-3,many,TRBD2,CATSATGRARDTQYF,TGTGCCACCAGTGCCACCGGGAGGGCAAGAGATACGCAGTATTTT
TRBV4-2,TRBJ2-1,NA,TRBD2,CASSQFGSGGVVEQFF,TGTGCCAGCAGCCAATTTGGTAGCGGGGGGGTAGTAGAGCAGTTCTTC
TRBV2,TRBJ2-2,few,NA,CASIPQGPTGELFF,TGTGCCAGCATTCCGCAGGGGCCCACCGGGGAGCTGTTTTTT
TRBV19,TRBJ1-6,NA,TRBD1,CASRLTGFSYNSPLHF,TGTGCCAGTAGACTGACAGGGTTTTCCTATAATTCACCCCTCCACTTT
TRBV2,TRBJ2-7,NA,TRBD1,CASSRQGEYEQYF,TGTGCCAGCTCTCGACAGGGGGAATACGAGCAGTACTTC
TRBV19,TRBJ2-3,NA,NA,CASSNFVETDTQYF,TGTGCCAGTAGTAATTTTGTTGAGACAGATACGCAGTATTTT
TRBV19,TRBJ2-2,NA,TRBD2,CASTQSPGLALSAYTGELFF,TGTGCCAGTACTCAATCCCCGGGACTAGCTTTGTCTGCGTACACCGGGGAGCTGTTTTTT
TRBV11-2,TRBJ1-3,NA,NA,CASSLAGNTIYF,TGTGCCAGCAGCTTAGCGGGAAACACCATATATTTT